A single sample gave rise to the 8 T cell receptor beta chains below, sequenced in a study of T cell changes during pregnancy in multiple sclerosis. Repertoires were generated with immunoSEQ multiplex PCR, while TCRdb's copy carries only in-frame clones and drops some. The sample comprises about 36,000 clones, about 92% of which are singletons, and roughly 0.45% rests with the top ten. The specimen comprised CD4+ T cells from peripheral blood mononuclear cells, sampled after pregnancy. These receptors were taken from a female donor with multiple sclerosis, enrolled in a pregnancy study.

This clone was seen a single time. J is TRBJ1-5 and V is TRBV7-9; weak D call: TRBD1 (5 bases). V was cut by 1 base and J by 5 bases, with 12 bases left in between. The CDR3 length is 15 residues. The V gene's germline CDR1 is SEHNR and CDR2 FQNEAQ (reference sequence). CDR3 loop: CASSLGTLLDQPQHF. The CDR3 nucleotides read TGTGCCAGCAGCTTAGGGACACTGCTTGATCAGCCCCAGCATTTT.

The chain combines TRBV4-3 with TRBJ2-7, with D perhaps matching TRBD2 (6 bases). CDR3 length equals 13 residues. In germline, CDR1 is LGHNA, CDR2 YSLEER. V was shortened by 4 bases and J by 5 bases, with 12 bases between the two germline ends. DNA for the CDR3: TGCGCCAGCAGCCGGGTCTCGGGGGACGAGCAGTACTTC. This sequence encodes CASSRVSGDEQYF.

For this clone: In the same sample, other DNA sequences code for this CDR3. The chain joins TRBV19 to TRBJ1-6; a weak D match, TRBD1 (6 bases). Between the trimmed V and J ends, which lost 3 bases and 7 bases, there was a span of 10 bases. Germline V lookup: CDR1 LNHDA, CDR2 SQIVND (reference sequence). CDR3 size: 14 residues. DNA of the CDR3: TGTGCCAGTAGTATTGGAACAGGGAATTCACCCCTCCACTTT. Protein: CASSIGTGNSPLHF.

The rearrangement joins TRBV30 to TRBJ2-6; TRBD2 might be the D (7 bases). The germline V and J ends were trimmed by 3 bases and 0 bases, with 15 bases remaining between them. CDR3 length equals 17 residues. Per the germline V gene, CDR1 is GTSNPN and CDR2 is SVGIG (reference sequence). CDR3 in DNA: TGTGCCTGGAGGGGGGCTAGCGGTGTCTCTGGGGCCAACGTCCTGACTTTC. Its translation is CAWRGASGVSGANVLTF.

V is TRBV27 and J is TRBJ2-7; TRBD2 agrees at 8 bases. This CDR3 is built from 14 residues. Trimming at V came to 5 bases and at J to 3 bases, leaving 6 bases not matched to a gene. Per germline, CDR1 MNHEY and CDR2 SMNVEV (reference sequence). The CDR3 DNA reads TGTGCCAGCAGTCGGGGGGGGCCGTACTACGAGCAGTACTTC. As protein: CASSRGGPYYEQYF.

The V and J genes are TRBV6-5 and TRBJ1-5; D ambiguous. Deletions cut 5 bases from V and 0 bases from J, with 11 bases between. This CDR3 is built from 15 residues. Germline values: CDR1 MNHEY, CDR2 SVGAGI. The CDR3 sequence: CASSLTPYSNQPQHF. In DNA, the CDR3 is TGTGCCAGCAGTCTGACACCTTATAGCAATCAGCCCCAGCATTTT.

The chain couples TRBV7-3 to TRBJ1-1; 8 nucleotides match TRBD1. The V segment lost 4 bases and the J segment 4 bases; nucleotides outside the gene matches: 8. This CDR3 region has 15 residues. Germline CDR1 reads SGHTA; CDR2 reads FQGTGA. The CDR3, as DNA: TGTGCCAGCAGCTCCCAGGGGGCGTTGACCACTGAAGCTTTCTTT. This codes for CASSSQGALTTEAFF.

The CDR3 sequence: CASRPDRAANEKLFF. CDR3 nucleotide sequence: TGTGCCAGCAGGCCCGACAGGGCCGCTAATGAAAAACTGTTTTTT. The chain uses TRBV2 and TRBJ1-4; 7 positions agree with TRBD1. The germline V gene has CDR1 SNHLY and CDR2 FYNNEI. The V segment lost 6 bases and the J segment 3 bases; nucleotides outside the gene matches: 7. The CDR3 is made up of 15 amino acids.